Each of the 8 T cell receptor beta chains below was sequenced from the same sample in a study of shared clonotypes between healthy human individuals. Measured with immunoSEQ multiplex PCR; TCRdb has only the in-frame clones, and not every one. The sample carries around 2,000,000 clones, approximately 94% recorded once. Naive CD8 isolation took CD45RO-negative cells positively selected for CCR7 and excluded terminally differentiated effector memory CD45RA+ cells. The sample consisted of naive CD8+ T cells sorted from blood. These receptors were taken from a man aged 18 to 30 in good health.

This sequence joins TRBV6-6 and TRBJ1-4; D is uncertain. The CDR3 loop spans 14 amino acids. The V gene's germline CDR1 is MNHNY and CDR2 SVGAGI (reference sequence). V was clipped by 2 bases and J by 7 bases, with 11 bases between them. The CDR3 coding sequence is TGTGCCAGCAGTTACCTCGTTCCGGGTGAAAAACTGTTTTTT. Its protein product is CASSYLVPGEKLFF.

This clone was seen only once. The chain has TRBV28 and TRBJ2-1, with 9 nucleotides matching TRBD2. The germline V gene encodes CDR1 MDHEN and CDR2 SYDVKM. The V and J ends lost 1 base and 4 bases, in that order; junction bases with no gene match: 8. The CDR3 spans 17 residues. The CDR3 here is CASSLFGLAGQYNEQFF. CDR3 nucleotides: TGTGCCAGCAGTTTATTTGGGCTAGCGGGGCAGTACAATGAGCAGTTCTTC.

CDR3 in DNA: TGTGCCTGGAGTGTACTCTGGGGGAATACAGTACTACGGGAGCAGTACTTC. Its translation is CAWSVLWGNTVLREQYF. The rearrangement uses TRBV30 and TRBJ2-7; D is tentatively TRBD1 or TRBD2 (5 bases each). The ends were cut back, 0 bases at V and 7 bases at J, with 25 bases in the middle. In germline, CDR1 is GTSNPN, CDR2 SVGIG (reference sequence). The CDR3 covers 17 residues.

The chain is built from TRBV4-1 and TRBJ2-7; 7 nucleotides match TRBD2. The germline CDR1 and CDR2 sequences are MGHRA and YSYEKL. With V trimmed by 4 bases and J by 5 bases, 11 bases remained unmatched. This CDR3 is built from 15 residues. The CDR3 spells CASSPRFGGSHEQYF. DNA for the CDR3: TGCGCCAGCAGCCCCCGGTTTGGCGGGAGTCACGAGCAGTACTTC.

This clone was seen only once. The chain uses TRBV5-6 and TRBJ1-5, with 9 bases that match TRBD1. The ends lost 1 base at V and 0 bases at J; junction bases unmatched: 5. CDR3 length equals 17 residues. Germline lookup yields CDR1 SGHDT and CDR2 YYEEEE. CDR3 loop: CASSLWGDRDSNQPQHF. CDR3 nucleotides: TGTGCCAGCAGCTTGTGGGGGGACAGGGATAGCAATCAGCCCCAGCATTTT. The full variable domain, in which reference TRBV5-6 and TRBJ1-5 provide the parts outside the CDR3, is DAGVTQSPTHLIKTRGQQVTLRCSPKSGHDTVSWYQQALGQGPQFIFQYYEEEERQRGNFPDRFSGHQFPNYSSELNVNALLLGDSALYLCASSLWGDRDSNQPQHFGDGTRLSIL.

The chain joins TRBV7-9 to TRBJ2-7; D tentatively fits TRBD1 or TRBD2 (7 bases each). The CDR3 is 16 residues long. Germline V gene lookup returns CDR1 SEHNR and CDR2 FQNEAQ (reference sequence). Trimming shortened V by 5 bases and J by 5 bases, and 22 bases separated the two germline ends. CDR3 in DNA: TGTGCCAGCAGCCACCGCGGGGGACAGCCGACTAACGAGCAGTACTTC. The encoded protein is CASSHRGGQPTNEQYF. Full variable domain (missing parts from reference TRBV7-9 and TRBJ2-7): DTGVSQNPRHKITKRGQNVTFRCDPISEHNRLYWYRQTLGQGPEFLTYFQNEAQLEKSRLLSDRFSAERPKGSFSTLEIQRTEQGDSAMYLCASSHRGGQPTNEQYFGPGTRLTVT.

Concerning this clone: This CDR3 is also generated by other DNA sequences in the sample. The rearrangement uses TRBV27 and TRBJ2-1; tentatively, D is TRBD2 (5 bases). The CDR3 extends over 14 amino acids. V gave up 5 bases and J gave up 2 bases, with 10 bases separating them. Germline values: CDR1 MNHEY, CDR2 SMNVEV (reference sequence). The CDR3 protein is CASSLRGPYNEQFF. For the CDR3, the DNA is TGTGCCAGCAGTCTCAGAGGGCCCTACAATGAGCAGTTCTTC.

This clone turned up a few times. The CDR3 region is CASSKGASGAGNQPQHF. The CDR3 nucleotides are TGCGCCAGCAGCAAAGGGGCCAGTGGGGCAGGCAATCAGCCCCAGCATTTT. The chain recombines TRBV4-3 with TRBJ1-5; maybe TRBD1 (5 bases). V lost 5 bases and J 2 bases, leaving 19 bases between the germline ends. In germline, CDR1 is LGHNA, CDR2 YSLEER. CDR3 length: 17 residues.